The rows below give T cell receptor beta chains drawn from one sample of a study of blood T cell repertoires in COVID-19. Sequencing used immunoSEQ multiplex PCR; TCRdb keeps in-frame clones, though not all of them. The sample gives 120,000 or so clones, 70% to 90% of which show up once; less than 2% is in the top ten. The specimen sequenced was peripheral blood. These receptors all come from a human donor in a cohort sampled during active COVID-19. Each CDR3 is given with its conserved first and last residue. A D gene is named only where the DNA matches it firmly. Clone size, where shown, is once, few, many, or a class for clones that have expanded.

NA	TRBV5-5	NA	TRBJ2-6	CASSLVFTSRGTGANVLTF	TGTGCCAGCAGCTTGGTGTTTACTAGTAGGGGGACTGGGGCCAACGTCCTGACTTTC
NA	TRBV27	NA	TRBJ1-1	CASSFRGNTEAFF	TGTGCCAGCAGTTTTAGGGGGAACACTGAAGCTTTCTTT
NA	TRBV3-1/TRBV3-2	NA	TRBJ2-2	CASSQDDGRNTGELFF	TGTGCCAGCAGCCAAGATGACGGGAGAAACACCGGGGAGCTGTTTTTT
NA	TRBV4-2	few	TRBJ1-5	CASSQEPPGYSNQPQHF	TGTGCCAGCAGCCAAGAGCCCCCAGGGTATAGCAATCAGCCCCAGCATTTT
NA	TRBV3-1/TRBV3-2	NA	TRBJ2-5	CASSSRGGETQYF	TGTGCCAGCAGCTCACGGGGTGGGGAGACCCAGTACTTC
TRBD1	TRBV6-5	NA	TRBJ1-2	CASSSAQGNNYGYTF	TGTGCCAGCAGTTCCGCACAGGGGAATAACTATGGCTACACCTTC
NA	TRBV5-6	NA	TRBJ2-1	CASSPPSNNEQFF	TGTGCCAGCAGCCCACCTAGCAACAATGAGCAGTTCTTC
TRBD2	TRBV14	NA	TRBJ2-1	CASSLWVAGGPNNEQFF	TGTGCCAGCAGCCTTTGGGTAGCGGGGGGGCCTAACAATGAGCAGTTCTTC
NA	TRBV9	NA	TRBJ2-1	CASSGSSRPTAYNEQFF	TGTGCCAGCAGCGGAAGTAGCCGACCCACGGCCTACAATGAGCAGTTCTTC
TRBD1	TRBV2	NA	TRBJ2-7	CASSERGPQGEYF	TGTGCCAGCAGTGAAAGGGGGCCTCAAGGCGAGTACTTC